This TCR beta chain was observed in a study of blood T cell repertoires in COVID-19 (dated by TCRdb to 2018 to 2020). For context, the study as a whole: Collaborator samples came from the United States, Italy and Spain and covered acute and convalescent phases of COVID-19. The material from the prospective study consisted of cDNA or gDNA derived from T cells, B-cell-depleted T cells, or PBMCs. Subjects who had been exposed to COVID-19, were actively infected with it, or had recovered from it provided the deeply sampled blood TCRbeta repertoires that made up the dataset. The repertoires were made available in a free public database intended to serve as a resource for research on the immune response to SARS-CoV-2. Samples were obtained from the ongoing ImmuneRACE study (first 160 participants) and from about 1,300 subjects provided by 6 global collaborators. Sample metadata almost always included a de-identified subject ID, COVID-19 status, age in years and sex. HLA class I and class II types, where available, came from metadata supplied by the sample provider rather than from assay-based typing.

TCRbeta CDR3 regions were amplified from genomic DNA using the immunoSEQ Assay, a bias-controlled multiplex PCR. The authors' pipeline ran thus. Nucleated cell counts per sample were estimated from amplification of reference gene primers within the assay. To quantify the absolute abundance of each unique TCRbeta CDR3 rearrangement, sequence reads were collapsed and filtered. For each sample, productive Simpson clonality was calculated by taking the square root of Simpson's diversity index across productive rearrangements. This is the immuneACCESS table as TCRdb keeps it, with only in-frame sequences that have V and J called. A part of the clones is gone; compared with another copy, unresolved V genes explain less than half, and the rest is unexplained. Clone size and V and J calls were adopted from that table, with D and trimming inferred from the DNA. Present in this sample are approximately 230,000 clones, 65% to 90% of which were seen just once. Clones ranked in the top ten supply 1.5% to 2% of the sample.

Participants in the prospective study were enrolled through a virtual design, were aged roughly 18 to 100 years, and lived in roughly 24 United States geographic areas. In the prospective study, participants were assigned to cohorts based on the clinical history participants reported in a screening survey and a study questionnaire. Recovered participants in ImmuneRACE Cohort 3 were defined as having two consecutive negative NP/OP PCR tests, clearance from a healthcare professional, or resolution of symptoms. In the prospective study, whole blood, serum and a nasopharyngeal or oropharyngeal swab were collected from each participant by mobile phlebotomists. Additional blood draws and questionnaires over an approximately two-month period could optionally be provided by prospective study participants. Prospective study blood samples were shipped either frozen or at room temperature before DNA extraction.

In regard to this clone: The antigen it binds to is not known. Base qualities are not provided; no much larger clone lies one nucleotide away.

What the research found in general, with its limitations: Clinical and demographic metadata were provided uncurated, with the amount varying by source and participant.

CDR1 and CDR2 are drawn from the germline V gene: SGDLS, YYNGEE. From its cysteine to its phenylalanine, the CDR3 spans 13 amino acids. Just the 39-base CDR3 DNA is kept, in frame starting at base 1. The V and J ends are trimmed by 1 base and 3 bases, leaving 7 bases between them. The receptor comes from a man in his forties who had recovered from COVID-19. Material: PBMCs or T cells enriched from blood (not recorded which). The rearrangement joined TRBV9 to TRBJ1-2, with a weak D call of TRBD1 (5 bases match). CDR3 reads: CASSVTGDYGYTF. The sequenced DNA: TGTGCCAGCAGCGTAACAGGCGACTATGGCTACACCTTC.